This T cell receptor (beta chain) was sequenced for a study of T cell responses to AZD1222 COVID-19 vaccine. The CDR3 is 15 amino acids. The germline V gene has CDR1 SGHAT and CDR2 FQNNGV. V lost 1 base to trimming and J lost 0 bases, with 10 bases between them. TCRdb's table, derived via immunoSEQ multiplex PCR, lists solely in-frame clones and lacks some. This table has about 130,000 clones, approximately 94% appearing once. This chain links TRBV11-2 with TRBJ2-7; TRBD1 is a possible D gene (6 bases). The source was peripheral blood, collected on day 0 of AZD1222 vaccination. This sequence originates from an adult in good health. CDR3 in amino acids: CASSLGRGSSYEQYF. The DNA for the CDR3 is TGTGCCAGCAGCTTAGGCAGGGGAAGCTCCTACGAGCAGTACTTC.